This entry lists 26 T cell receptor beta chains sequenced from one sample in a study of high-grade serous ovarian cancer treatment subgroups. Profiled with immunoSEQ multiplex PCR; TCRdb holds only in-frame clones, not every one. This sample yields about 39,000 clones, of which 79% are seen a single time; 3.1% belongs to the top ten. The tumor samples were collected prior to definitive surgery or chemotherapy. The sample comprised tumor tissue. Receptor source: a human donor with high-grade serous ovarian cancer.

This clone was found a few times. V and J are TRBV27 and TRBJ2-7, with a possible D match to TRBD1 (5 bases). The V gene lost 5 bases and the J gene lost 7 bases, with 18 bases spanning the gap. The CDR3 loop spans 14 amino acids. Germline V gene sequence: CDR1 MNHEY, CDR2 SMNVEV (reference sequence). The CDR3 is CASSSAGPQGEQYF. CDR3 sequence (DNA): TGTGCCAGCAGTAGCGCCGGGCCTCAGGGTGAGCAGTACTTC.

V and J are TRBV30 and TRBJ2-4; either TRBD1 or TRBD2 may supply D (6 bases each). With 0 bases removed from V and 0 bases from J, the gap between germline ends came to 15 bases. The CDR3 totals 17 residues. Germline loops: CDR1 GTSNPN, CDR2 SVGIG (reference sequence). The CDR3 here is CAWSVEGGWSAKNIQYF. The CDR3 DNA reads TGTGCCTGGAGTGTTGAGGGGGGTTGGTCAGCCAAAAACATTCAGTACTTC.

This clone turned up a few times. The chain uses TRBV28 and TRBJ1-3; D not resolved. The germline CDR1 and CDR2 sequences are MDHEN and SYDVKM. This CDR3 has 14 residues. Trimming removed 3 bases at V and 0 bases at J, with 6 bases between. The CDR3 DNA reads as TGTGCCAGCAGTTTGAGTAACTCTGGAAACACCATATATTTT. Protein sequence: CASSLSNSGNTIYF.

CDR3 DNA: TGCGCCAGCGGGGAGGGGGCCGCTAACTATGGCTACACCTTC. It yields the protein CASGEGAANYGYTF. V and J are TRBV5-1 and TRBJ1-2, with 7 positions matching TRBD1. V shed 7 bases, J shed 0 bases, and the junction held 6 bases outside the gene matches. Germline CDR1 is SGHRS and CDR2 is YFSETQ. CDR3 size: 14 residues.

The chain recombines TRBV10-1 with TRBJ2-1; 13 bases fit TRBD2. CDR1 WNHNN and CDR2 SYGVQD come from the germline V gene (reference sequence). The ends lost 9 bases at V and 3 bases at J; junction bases unmatched: 8. This CDR3 contains 16 residues. The CDR3 nucleotides read TGCGCCAGAGGGACTAGCGGGGATCCATTCTACAATGAGCAGTTCTTC. Its translation is CARGTSGDPFYNEQFF.

This chain uses TRBV19 with TRBJ2-7; D is perhaps TRBD2 (5 bases). Germline-derived CDR1 and CDR2 are LNHDA and SQIVND (reference sequence). Trimming removed 3 bases at V and 2 bases at J, with 11 bases between. The CDR3 consists of 14 residues. The CDR3 DNA sequence: TGTGCCAGTAGTATGGGAGTCGGGACCTACGAGCAGTACTTC. Translated: CASSMGVGTYEQYF. The complete variable domain, with remaining parts taken from reference TRBV19 and TRBJ2-7, reads DGGITQSPKYLFRKEGQNVTLSCEQNLNHDAMYWYRQDPGQGLRLIYYSQIVNDFQKGDIAEGYSVSREKKESFPLTVTSAQKNPTAFYLCASSMGVGTYEQYFGPGTRLTVT.

The genes are TRBV19 and TRBJ2-3; 11 bases match TRBD2. V shed 5 bases, J shed 1 base, and the junction held 2 bases outside the gene matches. The CDR3 consists of 15 residues. The germline V gene has CDR1 LNHDA and CDR2 SQIVND (reference sequence). The CDR3 region has the DNA TGTGCCAGTAGTTCGGGACTAGCGGGCACAGATACGCAGTATTTT. Translating gives CASSSGLAGTDTQYF.

The chain is built from TRBV4-1 and TRBJ2-1; TRBD2 agrees at 7 bases. Trimming removed 0 bases from V and 7 bases from J; junction bases left unmatched: 12. Germline CDR1 and CDR2: MGHRA and YSYEKL. The CDR3 spans 17 residues. The CDR3 loop is CASSQDYGLDVRNEQFF. As DNA, the CDR3 is TGCGCCAGCAGCCAAGATTACGGACTAGACGTGAGGAATGAGCAGTTCTTC.

The rearrangement links TRBV7-2 to TRBJ1-2, with 9 bases matching TRBD1. The V segment lost 5 bases and the J segment 8 bases; nucleotides outside the gene matches: 9. CDR3 length equals 14 residues. CDR1 and CDR2 (germline): SGHTA, FQGNSA. CDR3 sequence: CASSRPGQGRGYTF. CDR3 DNA: TGTGCCAGCAGCCGCCCCGGACAGGGGAGGGGCTACACCTTC.

The chain combines TRBV28 with TRBJ1-4, with D hard to call. The CDR3 spans 17 residues. The germline CDR1 and CDR2 sequences are MDHEN and SYDVKM. Deletions cut 4 bases from V and 1 base from J, with 16 bases between. CDR3 region: CASSCQQERVTNEKLFF. CDR3 coding DNA: TGTGCCAGCAGTTGCCAGCAGGAGCGGGTAACTAATGAAAAACTGTTTTTT. Drawing the rest from reference TRBV28 and TRBJ1-4, the complete variable domain is DVKVTQSSRYLVKRTGEKVFLECVQDMDHENMFWYRQDPGLGLRLIYFSYDVKMKEKGDIPEGYSVSREKKERFSLILESASTNQTSMYLCASSCQQERVTNEKLFFGSGTQLSVL.

The rearrangement links TRBV5-6 to TRBJ1-2; 10 bases agree with TRBD1. The CDR3 is 15 residues long. V lost 4 bases, J lost 4 bases, and 7 bases stayed unmatched. Per germline, CDR1 SGHDT and CDR2 YYEEEE. The CDR3 region has the DNA TGTGCCAGCAGCCCCGGGACAGGGGAGGGCTATGGCTACACCTTC. This sequence encodes CASSPGTGEGYGYTF.

The chain combines TRBV5-6 with TRBJ1-4; TRBD1 is a possible D gene (5 bases). Deletions cut 7 bases from V and 8 bases from J, with 9 bases between. Per germline, CDR1 SGHDT and CDR2 YYEEEE. The CDR3 runs to 11 residues. The CDR3 region is CASGSGEKLFF. CDR3 in DNA: TGTGCCAGCGGGTCAGGGGAAAAACTGTTTTTT.

The chain recombines TRBV5-1 with TRBJ2-7; tentatively, D is TRBD2 (6 bases). V dropped 1 base and J dropped 2 bases, with 16 bases sitting between them. Per germline, CDR1 SGHRS and CDR2 YFSETQ. The CDR3 length is 16 residues. The CDR3 sequence is CASSLSKEGDPYEQYF. The CDR3 coding sequence is TGCGCCAGCAGCTTGTCTAAGGAGGGAGACCCCTACGAGCAGTACTTC.

The chain employs TRBV7-2 and TRBJ1-2; possibly TRBD1 for D (6 bases). This CDR3 spans 13 amino acids. V was clipped by 5 bases and J by 13 bases, with 20 bases between them. The V gene's germline CDR1 is SGHTA and CDR2 FQGNSA. CDR3 region: CASSPDGRGLSTF. The CDR3 DNA reads TGTGCCAGCAGCCCCGACGGTCGGGGGCTAAGCACCTTC.

This clone has just a few counts. V and J are TRBV5-1 and TRBJ1-2; a weak D match, TRBD1 (5 bases). V was cut by 4 bases and J by 5 bases, with 15 bases left in between. The CDR3 extends over 14 amino acids. In germline, CDR1 is SGHRS, CDR2 YFSETQ. The CDR3 protein is CASSPGPNSYGYTF. DNA for the CDR3: TGCGCCAGCAGCCCGGGACCGAACTCATATGGCTACACCTTC.

CDR3 region: CATSLRTSSYEQYF. The CDR3 DNA reads TGTGCCACCAGCCTCCGGACTAGTTCCTACGAGCAGTACTTC. This sequence joins TRBV15 and TRBJ2-7, with 7 bases matching TRBD2. V lost 5 bases and J lost 1; bases outside the gene matches: 5. Germline CDR1 and CDR2: LNHNV and YYDKDF (reference sequence). The CDR3 has 14 amino acids.

This chain uses TRBV2 with TRBJ2-3; TRBD2 agrees at 7 bases. This CDR3 comprises 16 residues. Trimming took 1 base from V and 0 from J; bases not matched to a gene: 4. CDR1 is SNHLY, CDR2 FYNNEI, per germline. In DNA, the CDR3 is TGTGCCAGCAGTGAAGGTCCTAGCGGAAGCACAGATACGCAGTATTTT. This gives the protein CASSEGPSGSTDTQYF.

The chain couples TRBV28 to TRBJ1-4, with 7 bases matching TRBD1. CDR1 and CDR2 (germline): MDHEN, SYDVKM. V lost 10 bases, J lost 5 bases, and 7 bases stayed unmatched. This CDR3 spans 13 amino acids. In DNA, the CDR3 is TGTGCCATCAAGGGACAGCTAAATGAAAAACTGTTTTTT. Its protein product is CAIKGQLNEKLFF.

There are a few counts of this clone. The chain is built from TRBV28 and TRBJ1-2; the match to TRBD1 covers 8 bases. This CDR3 is built from 16 residues. V shed 5 bases and J 0 bases; nucleotides not matched to a gene: 8. Germline V gene sequence: CDR1 MDHEN, CDR2 SYDVKM. The CDR3 protein is CASSPWTGTTNYGYTF. As DNA, the CDR3 is TGTGCCAGCAGTCCGTGGACAGGGACAACTAACTATGGCTACACCTTC.

There are a few counts of this clone. The chain links TRBV4-1 to TRBJ2-7; D not certain. Per the germline V gene, CDR1 is MGHRA and CDR2 is YSYEKL. CDR3 length equals 14 residues. Between the trimmed V and J ends, which lost 0 bases and 0 bases, there was a span of 6 bases. This CDR3 is CASSQEGSSYEQYF. In nucleotides, the CDR3 is TGCGCCAGCAGCCAAGAAGGCAGCTCCTACGAGCAGTACTTC.

This chain joins TRBV13 and TRBJ1-3; a possible D gene is TRBD1 (5 bases). Looked up from germline, CDR1 is PRHDT and CDR2 is FYEKMQ (reference sequence). The CDR3 runs 14 residues. V dropped 5 bases and J dropped 0 bases, with 8 bases sitting between them. The CDR3 sequence: CASSEGISGNTIYF. DNA of the CDR3: TGTGCCAGCAGCGAGGGGATCTCTGGAAACACCATATATTTT. Variable domain in full (rest from reference TRBV13 and TRBJ1-3): AAGVIQSPRHLIKEKRETATLKCYPIPRHDTVYWYQQGPGQDPQFLISFYEKMQSDKGSIPDRFSAQQFSDYHSELNMSSLELGDSALYFCASSEGISGNTIYFGEGSWLTVV.

This rearrangement joins TRBV19 to TRBJ1-1, with D possibly TRBD1 on 5 matching bases. V was pared by 9 bases and J by 1 base, with 15 bases between. The CDR3 consists of 14 residues. The V gene's germline CDR1 is LNHDA and CDR2 SQIVND (reference sequence). In DNA form, the CDR3 reads TGTGCCAGCCGATATGGGGGGGAGAACACTGAAGCTTTCTTT. Its translation: CASRYGGENTEAFF.

This chain connects TRBV27 to TRBJ2-7, with 7 bases fitting TRBD1. The CDR3 consists of 13 residues. With 5 bases clipped from V and 7 bases from J, the junction kept 8 bases outside the gene matches. The V gene's germline CDR1 is MNHEY and CDR2 SMNVEV (reference sequence). CDR3 amino acids: CASSTLTGEEQYF. CDR3 nucleotide sequence: TGTGCCAGCAGTACCCTAACAGGGGAGGAGCAGTACTTC.

The rearrangement joins TRBV30 to TRBJ1-3; D gene uncertain. Germline assignment: CDR1 GTSNPN and CDR2 SVGIG (reference sequence). V was shortened by 5 bases and J by 7 bases, with 12 bases between the two germline ends. CDR3 size: 12 residues. CDR3: CAWGRMINTIYF. CDR3 DNA: TGTGCCTGGGGACGAATGATCAACACCATATATTTT.

The chain couples TRBV18 to TRBJ1-1; D not resolved. CDR1 and CDR2 from the germline V gene are KGHSH and LQKENI. V lost 5 bases to trimming and J lost 1 base, with 8 bases between them. The CDR3 has 13 amino acids. The CDR3 DNA reads TGTGCCAGCTCAGATGGCGGGAACACTGAAGCTTTCTTT. It specifies CASSDGGNTEAFF. Variable domain in full (rest from reference TRBV18 and TRBJ1-1): NAGVMQNPRHLVRRRGQEARLRCSPMKGHSHVYWYRQLPEEGLKFMVYLQKENIIDESGMPKERFSAEFPKEGPSILRIQQVVRGDSAAYFCASSDGGNTEAFFGQGTRLTVV.

The chain is built from TRBV5-1 and TRBJ1-5; D remains ambiguous. V was shortened by 0 bases and J by 0 bases, with 7 bases between the two germline ends. CDR3 length equals 15 residues. CDR1 SGHRS and CDR2 YFSETQ come from the germline V gene. In nucleotides, the CDR3 is TGCGCCAGCAGCTTGGGCGGGAATAGCAATCAGCCCCAGCATTTT. Its translation: CASSLGGNSNQPQHF. Based on the CDR3 plus reference TRBV5-1 and TRBJ1-5, the full variable domain is KAGVTQTPRYLIKTRGQQVTLSCSPISGHRSVSWYQQTPGQGLQFLFEYFSETQRNKGNFPGRFSGRQFSNSRSEMNVSTLELGDSALYLCASSLGGNSNQPQHFGDGTRLSIL.